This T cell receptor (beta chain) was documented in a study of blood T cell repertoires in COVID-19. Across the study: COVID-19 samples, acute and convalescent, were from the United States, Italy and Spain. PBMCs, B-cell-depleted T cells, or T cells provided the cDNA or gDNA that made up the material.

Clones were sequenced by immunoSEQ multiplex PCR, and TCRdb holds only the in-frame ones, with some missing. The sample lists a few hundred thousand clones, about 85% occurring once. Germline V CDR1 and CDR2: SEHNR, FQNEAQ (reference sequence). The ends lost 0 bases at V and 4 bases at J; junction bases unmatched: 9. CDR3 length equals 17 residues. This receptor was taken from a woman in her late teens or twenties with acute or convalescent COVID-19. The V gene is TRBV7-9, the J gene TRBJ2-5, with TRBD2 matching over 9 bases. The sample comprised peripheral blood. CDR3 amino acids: CASSLARVAGDRETQYF. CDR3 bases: TGTGCCAGCAGCTTAGCTCGGGTAGCGGGAGACAGAGAGACCCAGTACTTC. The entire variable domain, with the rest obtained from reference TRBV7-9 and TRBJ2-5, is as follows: DTGVSQNPRHKITKRGQNVTFRCDPISEHNRLYWYRQTLGQGPEFLTYFQNEAQLEKSRLLSDRFSAERPKGSFSTLEIQRTEQGDSAMYLCASSLARVAGDRETQYFGPGTRLLVL.